Listed here are 8 T cell receptor beta chains from one sample, sequenced in a study of metastatic and nonmetastatic thyroid tumors. TCRdb reprocessed the PCR reads via MiXCR. The data contain approximately 6,100 clones, about 31% of them singletons. Patients had received no treatment of any kind before thyroid surgery. Source material: adjacent normal tissue. Source of these receptors: a female donor with papillary thyroid cancer or a benign thyroid nodule (not recorded which). Some clones in this sample may be carry-over from other donors' samples.

This clone was counted between two and nine times. This sequence joins TRBV16 and TRBJ1-5, with 7 bases that match TRBD1. Germline V gene sequence: CDR1 KGHSY, CDR2 FQNENV. There are 17 residues in the CDR3. Trimming cost V 0 bases and J 0 bases; bases outside gene matches: 5. CDR3: CASSQSQGDYSNQPQHF. DNA for the CDR3: TGTGCCAGCAGCCAATCCCAGGGGGACTATAGCAATCAGCCCCAGCATTTT.

This clone was observed a handful of times. This sequence joins TRBV7-9 and TRBJ1-2; D gene ambiguous. The CDR3 consists of 14 residues. Germline CDR1 SEHNR, CDR2 FQNEAQ (reference sequence). Trimming stripped 6 bases from V and 0 bases from J, with 11 bases between. CDR3 amino acids: CASRRGPSNYGYTF. The CDR3 DNA sequence: TGTGCCAGCAGAAGAGGGCCATCTAACTATGGCTACACCTTC.

This clone turned up a few times. V and J are TRBV6-2 or TRBV6-3 and TRBJ1-1; 10 bases line up with TRBD1. The CDR3 runs to 16 residues. V lost 6 bases and J lost 4; bases outside the gene matches: 11. The germline CDR1 and CDR2 sequences are MNHEY and SVGEGT. CDR3 bases: TGTGCCAGCAGCTCGGACAGGGGGTGGGGAGGCACTGAAGCTTTCTTT. This gives the protein CASSSDRGWGGTEAFF.

This clone is termed large. This rearrangement joins TRBV11-2 to TRBJ2-5; D is possibly TRBD2 (5 bases). Germline assignment: CDR1 SGHAT and CDR2 FQNNGV. V was trimmed by 5 bases and J by 4 bases, leaving 11 bases between them. CDR3 length: 13 amino acids. CDR3 residues: CASSLSRGETQYF. The CDR3 DNA is TGTGCCAGCAGCCTTAGCCGGGGAGAGACCCAGTACTTC.

On this clone itself: Because the CDR3 is missing its conserved closing phenylalanine or tryptophan, this is likely a read error. The DNA is omitted, as the CDR3 cannot be located on it reliably, and the CDR3 follows TCRdb's listing. V gene TRBV19 combines with J gene TRBJ1-5; no check of the table's D call, TRBD1, against the DNA was made. The germline V gene encodes CDR1 LNHDA and CDR2 SQIVND (reference sequence). The CDR3 spans 18 amino acids, including both terminal residues. CDR3 protein: CDSSNRVVISGSNQPLHV.

This clone was observed many times. The chain has TRBV4-2 and TRBJ2-7, with TRBD1 matching 10 bases. Trimming cost V 5 bases and J 1 base; bases outside gene matches: 8. The CDR3 is 16 residues long. CDR1 is LGHNA and CDR2 is YNFKEQ in the germline V gene. This CDR3 reads CASSYSGTGESYEQYF. In DNA form, the CDR3 reads TGTGCCAGCAGCTATTCCGGGACAGGGGAATCCTACGAGCAGTACTTC.

The chain has TRBV12-3 or TRBV12-4 and TRBJ2-3; a weak D match, TRBD2 (6 bases). V lost 4 bases and J 4 bases, leaving 9 bases between the germline ends. The CDR3 covers 13 residues. Here the CDR3 reads CASSSGLPDTQYF. In DNA, the CDR3 is TGTGCCAGCAGTTCCGGACTACCAGATACGCAGTATTTT.

This clone was seen a few times. As DNA, the CDR3 is TGTGCCAGCAGGATCTCCCGGGCAGGGGGCTACGAGCAGTACTTC. It encodes CASRISRAGGYEQYF. The rearrangement links TRBV12-3 or TRBV12-4 to TRBJ2-7, with 7 bases lining up with TRBD1. The CDR3 has 15 residues. The V segment lost 6 bases and the J segment 3 bases; nucleotides outside the gene matches: 11.